The entry that follows covers one TCR beta chain sequence. The protocol was immunoSEQ multiplex PCR, while the TCRdb copy is restricted to in-frame clones and leaves out a portion. The data contain more than 100,000 clones, 55% to 75% of them singletons. The data belong to a study of blood T cell repertoires in COVID-19. About the research overall: Sources were T cells, B-cell-depleted T cells, or PBMCs; the material itself was cDNA or gDNA.

The V gene's germline CDR1 is SGHTS and CDR2 YDEGEE. This CDR3 comprises 14 residues. The V and J ends lost 2 bases and 2 bases, in that order; junction bases with no gene match: 3. The sample was peripheral blood. This receptor was obtained from a human donor with acute or convalescent COVID-19. The donor label of this sample is uncertain. The chain has TRBV5-8 and TRBJ1-2; 7 nucleotides align to TRBD1. DNA of the CDR3: TGTGCCAGCAGCTTACCGGACAGGAACTATGGCTACACCTTC. This encodes CASSLPDRNYGYTF.